These 2 T cell receptor beta chains were all obtained from the same sample, sequenced in a study of T cells in tuberculosis. Documented time point: new active TB diagnosis, blood taken before or within 7 days of starting treatment. Sequencing was performed with immunoSEQ multiplex PCR; in TCRdb, only in-frame clones are kept and a portion is missing. The sample yields some 49,000 clones, 90% to 95% seen once. The source was PBMCs, collected at tuberculosis diagnosis. All receptors come from an adult with tuberculosis.

This clone was detected only once. This chain joins TRBV25-1 and TRBJ2-7, with TRBD1 matching over 8 bases. Germline values: CDR1 MGHDK, CDR2 SYGVNS. The CDR3 covers 14 residues. V was clipped by 8 bases and J by 6 bases; unmatched bases: 12. The CDR3 here is CASGPDSGGGEQYF. The CDR3 bases are TGTGCCAGCGGCCCCGATTCAGGGGGCGGCGAGCAGTACTTC.

A single count supports this clone. The chain employs TRBV28 and TRBJ2-7, with 12 bases matching TRBD2. The CDR3 totals 16 residues. Germline V gives CDR1 MDHEN, CDR2 SYDVKM. V was pared by 6 bases and J by 2 bases, with 8 bases of the junction left unmatched. In DNA, the CDR3 is TGTGCCAGCAGCCTAGGACTAGCGGGAATTGCCTACGAGCAGTACTTC. This sequence encodes CASSLGLAGIAYEQYF.